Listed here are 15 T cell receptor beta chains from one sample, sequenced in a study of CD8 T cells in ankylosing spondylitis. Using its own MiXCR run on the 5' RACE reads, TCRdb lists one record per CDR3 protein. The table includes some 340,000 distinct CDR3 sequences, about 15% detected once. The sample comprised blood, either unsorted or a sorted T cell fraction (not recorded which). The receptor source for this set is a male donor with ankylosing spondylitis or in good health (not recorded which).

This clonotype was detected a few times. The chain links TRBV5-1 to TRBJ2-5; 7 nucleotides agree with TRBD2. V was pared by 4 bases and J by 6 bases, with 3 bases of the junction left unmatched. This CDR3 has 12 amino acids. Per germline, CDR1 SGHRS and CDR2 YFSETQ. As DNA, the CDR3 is TGCGCCAGCAGCCCCGGGGGGAAGACCCAGTACTTC. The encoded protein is CASSPGGKTQYF.

For the CDR3, the DNA is TGTGCCATCAGTGCGGGCGCGTATGACTATGGCTACACCTTC. It is translated as CAISAGAYDYGYTF. The genes are TRBV10-3 and TRBJ1-2; no firm D call. The germline gives CDR1 ENHRY, CDR2 SYGVKD. The CDR3 runs 14 residues. V was pared by 4 bases and J by 3 bases, with 12 bases between.

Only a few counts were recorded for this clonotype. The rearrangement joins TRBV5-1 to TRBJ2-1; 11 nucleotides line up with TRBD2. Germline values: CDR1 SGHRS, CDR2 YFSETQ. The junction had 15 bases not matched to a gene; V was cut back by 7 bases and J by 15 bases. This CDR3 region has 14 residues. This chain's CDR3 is CASAPLAGGPTWFF. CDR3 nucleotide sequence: TGCGCCAGCGCCCCCCTAGCGGGAGGCCCGACGTGGTTCTTC.

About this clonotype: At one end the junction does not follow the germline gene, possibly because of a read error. For the CDR3, the DNA is TGTGCCAGTAGTATAGCGGGAGGAACTCCTATGGAGCACTACTTC. Amino acids: CASSIAGGTPMEHYF. The V call is TRBV19, the J call TRBJ2-7, with TRBD2 matching over 7 bases. CDR3 length equals 15 residues. The germline CDR1 and CDR2 sequences are LNHDA and SQIVND (reference sequence).

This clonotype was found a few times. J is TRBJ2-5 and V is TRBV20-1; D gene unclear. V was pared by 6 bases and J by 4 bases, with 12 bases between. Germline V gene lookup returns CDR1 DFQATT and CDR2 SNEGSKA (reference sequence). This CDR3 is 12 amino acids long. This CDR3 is CSAGSMGETQYF. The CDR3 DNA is TGCAGTGCGGGGTCAATGGGAGAGACCCAGTACTTC.

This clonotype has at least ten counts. As DNA, the CDR3 is TGCGCCAGCAGACCCCGACAGGAGACCCAAGAGACCCAGTACTTC. Protein: CASRPRQETQETQYF. The genes are TRBV5-1 and TRBJ2-5; TRBD1 is a possible D gene (6 bases). The V end lost 5 bases, the J end lost 1 base, and 15 bases lay between the germline ends. The germline CDR1 and CDR2 sequences are SGHRS and YFSETQ. The CDR3 covers 15 residues.

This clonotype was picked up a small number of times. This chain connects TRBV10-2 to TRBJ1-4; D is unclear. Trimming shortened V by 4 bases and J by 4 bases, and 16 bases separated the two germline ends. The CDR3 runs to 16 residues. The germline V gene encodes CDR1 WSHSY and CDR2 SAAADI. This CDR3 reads CASSASGGLNNEKLFF. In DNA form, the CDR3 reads TGCGCCAGCAGTGCCTCGGGTGGATTGAATAATGAAAAACTGTTTTTT.

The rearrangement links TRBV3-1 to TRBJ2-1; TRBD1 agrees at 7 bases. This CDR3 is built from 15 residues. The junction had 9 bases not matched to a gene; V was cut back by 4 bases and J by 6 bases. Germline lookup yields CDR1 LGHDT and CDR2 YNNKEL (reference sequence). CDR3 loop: CASSRGQVMGNEQFF. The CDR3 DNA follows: TGTGCCAGCAGCCGCGGACAGGTAATGGGCAATGAGCAGTTCTTC.

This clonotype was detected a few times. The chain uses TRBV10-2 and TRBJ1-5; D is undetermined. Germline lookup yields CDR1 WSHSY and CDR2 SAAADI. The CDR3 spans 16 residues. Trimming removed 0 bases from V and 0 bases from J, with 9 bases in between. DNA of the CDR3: TGCGCCAGCAGTGAGTCAGGGAGGTATAGCAATCAGCCCCAGCATTTT. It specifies CASSESGRYSNQPQHF.

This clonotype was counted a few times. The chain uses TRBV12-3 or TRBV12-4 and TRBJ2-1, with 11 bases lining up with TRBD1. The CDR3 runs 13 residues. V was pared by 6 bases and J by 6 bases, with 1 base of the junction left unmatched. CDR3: CASRGTGGNEQFF. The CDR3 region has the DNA TGTGCCAGCAGGGGGACAGGGGGCAATGAGCAGTTCTTC.

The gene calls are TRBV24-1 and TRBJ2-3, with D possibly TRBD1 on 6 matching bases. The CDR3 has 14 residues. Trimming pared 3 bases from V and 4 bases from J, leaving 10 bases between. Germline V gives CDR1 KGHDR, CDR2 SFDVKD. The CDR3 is CATSDTRGADTQYF. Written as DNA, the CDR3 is TGTGCCACCAGTGATACCAGGGGTGCAGATACGCAGTATTTT.

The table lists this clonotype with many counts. The DNA of the CDR3 is TGCGCCAGCAGCAACATAGCGGGATTGAGGAATGAGCAGTTCTTC. Residues: CASSNIAGLRNEQFF. The gene calls are TRBV5-1 and TRBJ2-1; TRBD2 matches at 8 bases. V trimming: 4 bases; J trimming: 7 bases; junction bases outside the gene matches: 10. Germline-derived CDR1 and CDR2 are SGHRS and YFSETQ. The CDR3 is 15 residues long.

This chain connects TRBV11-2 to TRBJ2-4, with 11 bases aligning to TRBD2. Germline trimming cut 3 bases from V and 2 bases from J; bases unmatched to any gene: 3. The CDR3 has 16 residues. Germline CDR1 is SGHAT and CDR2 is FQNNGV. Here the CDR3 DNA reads TGTGCCAGCAGCTTTTTAGCGGGAGGGACCAAAAACATTCAGTACTTC. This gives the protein CASSFLAGGTKNIQYF.

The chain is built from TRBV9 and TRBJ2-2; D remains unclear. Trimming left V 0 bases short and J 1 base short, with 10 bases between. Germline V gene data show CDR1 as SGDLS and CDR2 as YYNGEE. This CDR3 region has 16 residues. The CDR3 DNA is TGTGCCAGCAGCGTAGCGGCAGGACGGAACACCGGGGAGCTGTTTTTT. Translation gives CASSVAAGRNTGELFF.

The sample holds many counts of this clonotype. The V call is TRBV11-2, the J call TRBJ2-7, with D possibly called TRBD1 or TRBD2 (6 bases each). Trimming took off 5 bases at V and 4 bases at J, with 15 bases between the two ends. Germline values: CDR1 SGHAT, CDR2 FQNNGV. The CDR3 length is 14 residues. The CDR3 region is CASSQLQGGYEQYF. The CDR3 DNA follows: TGTGCCAGCAGCCAACTTCAAGGGGGGTACGAGCAGTACTTC.